These T cell receptor beta chains were read from a single sample in a study of cytomegalovirus exposure and HLA in healthy donors. This table comes from immunoSEQ multiplex PCR, and its TCRdb copy is limited to in-frame clones, with some not included. This table holds 95,000 to 120,000 clones, 90% to 96% found once. The specimen was PBMCs. The source is a woman under 30 in good health and CMV-seronegative. Both conserved end residues are part of each CDR3. Fields, in order: J gene, clone size, D gene, V gene, CDR3 protein. A D gene is named only where the DNA matches it firmly. Clone size is shown for a subset of rows, as once, few, many or a class of expanded clone.

j_gene: TRBJ2-7; abundance: .; d_gene: .; v_gene: TRBV6-6; CDR3aa: CASSQPPPGSYEQYF
j_gene: TRBJ2-3; abundance: .; d_gene: TRBD2; v_gene: TRBV4-3; CDR3aa: CASSQDVSGAGSDTQYF
j_gene: TRBJ1-1; abundance: .; d_gene: .; v_gene: TRBV11-1; CDR3aa: CASSLARGGNTEAFF
j_gene: TRBJ1-1; abundance: .; d_gene: TRBD1; v_gene: TRBV2; CDR3aa: CASSGGTGREAFF
j_gene: TRBJ1-1; abundance: .; d_gene: .; v_gene: TRBV11-2; CDR3aa: CASSLGPYTEAFF
j_gene: TRBJ2-3; abundance: .; d_gene: TRBD2; v_gene: TRBV13; CDR3aa: CASSLRLAGTTDTQYF
j_gene: TRBJ2-3; abundance: .; d_gene: TRBD2; v_gene: TRBV28; CDR3aa: CASSQLAGYVGSTQYF
j_gene: TRBJ2-5; abundance: few; d_gene: .; v_gene: TRBV19; CDR3aa: CASSGQPQETQYF
j_gene: TRBJ1-1; abundance: .; d_gene: TRBD1; v_gene: TRBV19; CDR3aa: CASSIFPGGNTEAFF
j_gene: TRBJ1-5; abundance: .; d_gene: .; v_gene: TRBV7-9; CDR3aa: CASSLAHGVQPQHF
j_gene: TRBJ1-1; abundance: .; d_gene: .; v_gene: TRBV5-1; CDR3aa: CASSSGTWNTEAFF
j_gene: TRBJ2-7; abundance: .; d_gene: TRBD1; v_gene: TRBV19; CDR3aa: CASSEGGTGATEQYF
j_gene: TRBJ1-1; abundance: .; d_gene: TRBD1; v_gene: TRBV5-1; CDR3aa: CASSLGQVNTEAFF
j_gene: TRBJ1-6; abundance: .; d_gene: .; v_gene: TRBV28; CDR3aa: CASSLIPHHNSPLHF
j_gene: TRBJ1-2; abundance: .; d_gene: TRBD1; v_gene: TRBV7-3; CDR3aa: CASSLTGTGIDLGGYTF
j_gene: TRBJ1-2; abundance: .; d_gene: TRBD1; v_gene: TRBV5-1; CDR3aa: CASSEPGQGSYGYTF
j_gene: TRBJ1-4; abundance: .; d_gene: .; v_gene: TRBV6-5; CDR3aa: CASTWAGNEKLFF
j_gene: TRBJ1-1; abundance: .; d_gene: .; v_gene: TRBV19; CDR3aa: CASSWGGNTEAFF
j_gene: TRBJ1-2; abundance: .; d_gene: .; v_gene: TRBV5-1; CDR3aa: CASRAQTGMNSGYTF
j_gene: TRBJ1-2; abundance: .; d_gene: TRBD1; v_gene: TRBV5-1; CDR3aa: CASSYRGEASSLDYGYTF
j_gene: TRBJ1-1; abundance: .; d_gene: .; v_gene: TRBV5-1; CDR3aa: CASTPGGAYNTEAFF
j_gene: TRBJ1-1; abundance: .; d_gene: .; v_gene: TRBV7-9; CDR3aa: CASTSLDTGEAFF
j_gene: TRBJ1-4; abundance: .; d_gene: .; v_gene: TRBV11-3; CDR3aa: CASSRGQLNEKLFF
j_gene: TRBJ2-7; abundance: .; d_gene: TRBD1; v_gene: TRBV7-9; CDR3aa: CASSLGTGPEQYF
j_gene: TRBJ2-7; abundance: .; d_gene: .; v_gene: TRBV4-2; CDR3aa: CASSQDGPYEQYF
j_gene: TRBJ1-2; abundance: .; d_gene: .; v_gene: TRBV28; CDR3aa: CASSLIERDYGYTF
j_gene: TRBJ1-1; abundance: once; d_gene: TRBD1; v_gene: TRBV4-3; CDR3aa: CASSQRTGGVRTEAFF
j_gene: TRBJ2-3; abundance: .; d_gene: TRBD1; v_gene: TRBV5-1; CDR3aa: CASSNRGQGSPDTQYF
j_gene: TRBJ2-7; abundance: .; d_gene: .; v_gene: TRBV18; CDR3aa: CASSPFRDYEQYF
j_gene: TRBJ2-1; abundance: .; d_gene: .; v_gene: TRBV5-1; CDR3aa: CASRASSGPYNEQFF
j_gene: TRBJ2-4; abundance: .; d_gene: .; v_gene: TRBV2; CDR3aa: CASSEAGGLAKNIQYF
j_gene: TRBJ1-6; abundance: .; d_gene: .; v_gene: TRBV7-9; CDR3aa: CASSFFEGWGPLHF
j_gene: TRBJ1-6; abundance: .; d_gene: .; v_gene: TRBV11-2; CDR3aa: CASSLGRGGNSPLHF
j_gene: TRBJ2-5; abundance: .; d_gene: TRBD1; v_gene: TRBV28; CDR3aa: CASSLGQGVPQETQYF
j_gene: TRBJ2-2; abundance: .; d_gene: .; v_gene: TRBV7-9; CDR3aa: CASTLGGRSGELFF
j_gene: TRBJ2-2; abundance: .; d_gene: TRBD1; v_gene: TRBV5-1; CDR3aa: CASSSQRTGLNTGELFF
j_gene: TRBJ1-5; abundance: once; d_gene: .; v_gene: TRBV7-9; CDR3aa: CASSRTGNQPQHF
j_gene: TRBJ2-3; abundance: .; d_gene: TRBD2; v_gene: TRBV13; CDR3aa: CASSFSGGAGGDTQYF
j_gene: TRBJ2-1; abundance: .; d_gene: TRBD2; v_gene: TRBV9; CDR3aa: CASSSGAGGQNEQFF
j_gene: TRBJ1-2; abundance: .; d_gene: .; v_gene: TRBV21-1; CDR3aa: CASSKVFGTSNYGYTF
j_gene: TRBJ1-3; abundance: .; d_gene: .; v_gene: TRBV4-1; CDR3aa: CASSQGNLVSGNTIYF
j_gene: TRBJ2-7; abundance: many; d_gene: TRBD2; v_gene: TRBV5-1; CDR3aa: CASRIGASGGYEQYF
j_gene: TRBJ1-2; abundance: .; d_gene: TRBD1; v_gene: TRBV7-9; CDR3aa: CASSSPGGEGVSYTF
j_gene: TRBJ2-7; abundance: .; d_gene: .; v_gene: TRBV6-5; CDR3aa: CASSYSQGGSYEQYF
j_gene: TRBJ2-7; abundance: .; d_gene: TRBD1; v_gene: TRBV5-6; CDR3aa: CASRPYQGATYEQYF
j_gene: TRBJ1-4; abundance: few; d_gene: .; v_gene: TRBV6-1; CDR3aa: CASSQIGGTNEKLFF
j_gene: TRBJ2-1; abundance: .; d_gene: TRBD1; v_gene: TRBV7-3; CDR3aa: CASSRTGTGDNEQFF
j_gene: TRBJ2-7; abundance: .; d_gene: TRBD1; v_gene: TRBV7-2; CDR3aa: CASSLRWQGQGWYEQYF
j_gene: TRBJ1-1; abundance: few; d_gene: .; v_gene: TRBV15; CDR3aa: CATSRDRQDTEAFF
j_gene: TRBJ2-7; abundance: .; d_gene: TRBD2; v_gene: TRBV18; CDR3aa: CASSPEGLHPWEQYF
j_gene: TRBJ2-2; abundance: .; d_gene: TRBD2; v_gene: TRBV4-3; CDR3aa: CASSQSRLAGGPNTGELFF
j_gene: TRBJ2-7; abundance: .; d_gene: TRBD1; v_gene: TRBV25-1; CDR3aa: CASSAMGGGQGSYEQYF
j_gene: TRBJ2-1; abundance: .; d_gene: .; v_gene: TRBV12-2; CDR3aa: CASRRPPASGASYNEQFF
j_gene: TRBJ1-1; abundance: .; d_gene: .; v_gene: TRBV28; CDR3aa: CASSAALGNTEAFF
j_gene: TRBJ1-2; abundance: .; d_gene: .; v_gene: TRBV5-6; CDR3aa: CASSLDPGGHGYTF
j_gene: TRBJ2-1; abundance: .; d_gene: TRBD1; v_gene: TRBV5-6; CDR3aa: CASSLVTGRNEQFF
j_gene: TRBJ1-2; abundance: .; d_gene: .; v_gene: TRBV7-8; CDR3aa: CASRPWAESYGYTF
j_gene: TRBJ2-1; abundance: .; d_gene: .; v_gene: TRBV15; CDR3aa: CATSRERASYNEQFF
j_gene: TRBJ2-1; abundance: .; d_gene: TRBD2; v_gene: TRBV18; CDR3aa: CASSQQRGRGNNEQFF
j_gene: TRBJ2-7; abundance: .; d_gene: TRBD1; v_gene: TRBV5-6; CDR3aa: CASSSLGQGTPYEQYF